The 6 T cell receptor beta chains presented below share a single source sample, sequenced in a study of shared clonotypes between healthy human individuals. Some clones are missing from TCRdb's copy, which holds only in-frame ones; the method was immunoSEQ multiplex PCR. The data show some 240,000 clones, with about 65% seen just once and more than 9.5% held by the top ten. The sequencing input was memory CD4+ T cells sorted from blood. Subset indicated: CD45RA-negative fraction. Receptors were obtained from a man aged 30 to 45 in good health.

The chain is built from TRBV7-2 and TRBJ1-1; D is perhaps TRBD1 (6 bases). The V and J ends lost 1 base and 4 bases respectively, with 13 bases between them. Germline V gives CDR1 SGHTA, CDR2 FQGNSA. There are 15 residues in the CDR3. CDR3 in DNA: TGTGCCAGCAGCTTAGACAGGGATAGGTCCACTGAAGCTTTCTTT. It encodes CASSLDRDRSTEAFF. The full variable domain, its missing parts supplied by reference TRBV7-2 and TRBJ1-1, is GAGVSQSPSNKVTEKGKDVELRCDPISGHTALYWYRQSLGQGLEFLIYFQGNSAPDKSGLPSDRFSAERTGGSVSTLTIQRTQQEDSAVYLCASSLDRDRSTEAFFGQGTRLTVV.

The rearrangement joins TRBV5-1 to TRBJ1-2; 8 nucleotides line up with TRBD1. The CDR3 covers 17 residues. The V gene's germline CDR1 is SGHRS and CDR2 YFSETQ. J gave up 10 bases and V 3 bases, and 20 bases lay outside the gene matches. In DNA form, the CDR3 reads TGCGCCAGCAGCTCAATGCAGGGGGCTGACAGTGGTGGGACCTACACCTTC. As protein: CASSSMQGADSGGTYTF.

This clone was observed a few times. The CDR3: CASKRAANYGYTF. The CDR3 coding sequence is TGTGCCAGTAAAAGGGCCGCTAACTATGGCTACACCTTC. The chain links TRBV19 to TRBJ1-2; D uncertain. Trimming took off 7 bases at V and 0 bases at J, with 9 bases between the two ends. Germline assignment: CDR1 LNHDA and CDR2 SQIVND (reference sequence). The CDR3 runs 13 residues. Together with reference TRBV19 and TRBJ1-2, the CDR3 gives the full variable domain: DGGITQSPKYLFRKEGQNVTLSCEQNLNHDAMYWYRQDPGQGLRLIYYSQIVNDFQKGDIAEGYSVSREKKESFPLTVTSAQKNPTAFYLCASKRAANYGYTFGSGTRLTVV.

The V gene is TRBV30, the J gene TRBJ2-7; the D is unclear. From germline, CDR1 is GTSNPN and CDR2 SVGIG (reference sequence). Trimming took off 1 base at V and 7 bases at J, with 8 bases between the two ends. The CDR3 is made up of 11 amino acids. The DNA for the CDR3 is TGTGCCTGGAGTGCCCGCAAGGAGCAGTACTTC. This gives the protein CAWSARKEQYF.

The V gene is TRBV6-5, the J gene TRBJ1-2, with D unclear. This CDR3 comprises 14 residues. Germline-derived CDR1 and CDR2 are MNHEY and SVGAGI. Trimming shortened V by 6 bases and J by 6 bases, and 17 bases separated the two germline ends. The CDR3: CASRLPGVEDGYTF. CDR3 DNA sequence: TGTGCCAGCAGACTACCTGGGGTTGAGGATGGCTACACCTTC.

The chain joins TRBV25-1 to TRBJ2-5, with D possibly being TRBD1 (5 bases). Trimming pared 5 bases from V and 1 base from J, leaving 11 bases between. This CDR3 is built from 14 residues. The V gene's germline CDR1 is MGHDK and CDR2 SYGVNS. CDR3 region: CASSRARGQETQYF. For the CDR3, the DNA is TGTGCCAGCAGTCGGGCAAGGGGCCAAGAGACCCAGTACTTC.